This T cell receptor beta chain was sequenced in a study of blood T cell repertoires in COVID-19. Study in general: Sources were T cells, B-cell-depleted T cells, or PBMCs; the material itself was cDNA or gDNA.

Produced via immunoSEQ multiplex PCR; TCRdb's table is partial and in-frame only. The sample consists of approximately 180,000 clones, 85% to 90% of them appearing once. Assignment of participants to cohorts was predicated upon participant-reported clinical history. Trimming cost V 5 bases and J 2 bases; bases outside gene matches: 6. Germline V gene sequence: CDR1 MNHEY, CDR2 SVGEGT. The CDR3 covers 16 residues. The clonotype originates from a woman aged 40 to 55 with acute COVID-19. Sample: PBMCs or T cells enriched from blood (not recorded which). The V gene is TRBV6-2 or TRBV6-3, the J gene TRBJ2-2; TRBD1 matches at 9 bases. The chain's CDR3 is CASSTGQGRNTGELFF. The CDR3 nucleotides are TGTGCCAGCAGTACCGGACAGGGGCGAAACACCGGGGAGCTGTTTTTT.